These T cell receptor beta chains were read from a single sample in a study of blood T cell repertoires in COVID-19. TCRdb's table, derived via immunoSEQ multiplex PCR, lists solely in-frame clones and lacks some. This sample has hundreds of thousands of clones, with 85% to 90% found just once. The sample comprised peripheral blood. These receptors came from a man aged 18-30 years with COVID-19, enrolled during active disease. Both conserved end residues are part of each CDR3. Fields, in order: clone size, D gene, V gene, J gene, CDR3 protein, CDR3 DNA. D genes are given only for firm matches. Not all rows give a size; the values are once, few, many and, for expanded clones, a class.

>once|.|TRBV7-3|TRBJ2-1
CASSLAVSDEQFF
TGTGCCAGCAGCTTAGCTGTATCGGATGAGCAGTTCTTC
>.|.|TRBV5-1|TRBJ2-7
CASSLEARGSYEQYF
TGCGCCAGCAGCTTGGAGGCTCGCGGCTCCTACGAGCAGTACTTC
>.|TRBD1|TRBV3-1/TRBV3-2|TRBJ2-1
CASSHGSTGGIYNEQFF
TGTGCCAGCAGCCATGGATCCACAGGGGGCATCTACAATGAGCAGTTCTTC
>.|.|TRBV9|TRBJ2-2
CASSVTDGGTGELFF
TGTGCCAGCAGCGTTACGGATGGGGGGACCGGGGAGCTGTTTTTT
>.|.|TRBV30|TRBJ1-3
CAWSSQGGGSGNTIYF
TGTGCCTGGAGTTCTCAGGGAGGCGGGTCTGGAAACACCATATATTTT
>once|TRBD2|TRBV24-1|TRBJ2-1
CATSDHTSGGHNEQFF
TGTGCCACCAGTGATCATACTAGCGGGGGCCACAATGAGCAGTTCTTC
>.|TRBD1|TRBV6-6|TRBJ1-6
CASRDRDSNSPLHF
TGTGCCAGCAGGGACCGGGACAGCAATTCACCCCTCCACTTT
>.|TRBD2|TRBV5-4|TRBJ2-5
CASSELAGQETQYF
TGTGCCAGCAGTGAACTAGCGGGCCAAGAGACCCAGTACTTC
>few|TRBD1|TRBV27|TRBJ1-4
CASRDRVYEKLFF
TGTGCCAGCAGGGACAGGGTGTATGAAAAACTGTTTTTT
>.|TRBD2|TRBV3-1/TRBV3-2|TRBJ2-3
CASSPGLAGNGDTQYF
TGTGCCAGCAGCCCGGGACTAGCGGGGAATGGAGATACGCAGTATTTT
>.|.|TRBV13|TRBJ2-7
CASSRDPGFEQYF
TGTGCCAGCAGCCGAGACCCGGGGTTCGAGCAGTACTTC
>.|.|TRBV4-1|TRBJ1-1
CASHPPGRRMEAFF
TGCGCCAGCCACCCTCCCGGGAGAAGGATGGAAGCTTTCTTT
>.|.|TRBV9|TRBJ2-2
CASSADYTGELFF
TGTGCCAGCAGCGCGGACTACACCGGGGAGCTGTTTTTT
>.|.|TRBV6-6|TRBJ1-2
CASSTYTVGGYTF
TGTGCCAGCAGTACCTACACTGTCGGGGGCTACACCTTC
>.|.|TRBV6-5|TRBJ2-2
CASSYSGVTGELFF
TGTGCCAGCAGTTACTCGGGCGTCACCGGGGAGCTGTTTTTT
>.|.|TRBV12-2|TRBJ2-1
CASRLVGLAGGNEQFF
TGTGCAAGTCGCTTAGTTGGTCTAGCGGGGGGAAATGAGCAGTTCTTC
>once|TRBD2|TRBV9|TRBJ2-3
CASSVPTSGRAIGTDTQYF
TGTGCCAGCAGCGTTCCTACTAGCGGGAGGGCCATCGGCACAGATACGCAGTATTTT
>.|.|TRBV24-1|TRBJ1-5
CATSEGHNQPQHF
TGTGCCACCAGTGAGGGACACAATCAGCCCCAGCATTTT
>.|TRBD2|TRBV15|TRBJ2-4
CATSREGGRNIQYF
TGTGCCACCAGCAGAGAAGGCGGGAGGAACATTCAGTACTTC
>.|TRBD1|TRBV7-6|TRBJ2-2
CASSWRQGNGELFF
TGTGCCAGCAGCTGGAGACAGGGTAACGGGGAGCTGTTTTTT
>.|TRBD1|TRBV7-9|TRBJ1-3
CASSEGTAGNTIYF
TGTGCCAGCAGCGAAGGGACAGCGGGAAACACCATATATTTT
>.|.|TRBV5-4|TRBJ2-5
CASSSGGQSDGTQYF
TGTGCCAGCAGCTCGGGCGGACAGTCGGATGGGACCCAGTACTTC
>once|TRBD1|TRBV9|TRBJ1-6
CASSVEGTGNSPLHF
TGTGCCAGCAGCGTAGAAGGGACAGGGAATTCACCCCTCCACTTT
>.|.|TRBV30|TRBJ1-2
CAWSVGGISIGYTF
TGTGCCTGGAGTGTCGGCGGGATATCTATTGGCTACACCTTC
>.|TRBD2|TRBV6-5|TRBJ2-1
CASRPGLAYNEQFF
TGTGCCAGCAGGCCCGGACTAGCCTACAATGAGCAGTTCTTC
>.|TRBD1|TRBV19|TRBJ2-1
CASSRAGPQGDHNEQFF
TGTGCCAGTAGTCGCGCCGGACCCCAGGGGGACCACAATGAGCAGTTCTTC
>.|.|TRBV6-6|TRBJ1-2
CASSSGFGYTF
TGTGCCAGCAGTTCGGGGTTTGGCTACACCTTC
>.|.|TRBV11-3|TRBJ1-1
CASSFGQATEAFF
TGTGCCAGCAGCTTTGGGCAGGCCACTGAAGCTTTCTTT
>.|.|TRBV19|TRBJ2-2
CASTPGHLNTGELFF
TGTGCCAGTACGCCAGGGCACCTGAACACCGGGGAGCTGTTTTTT
>.|.|TRBV9|TRBJ2-4
CASSPGIDLKNIQYF
TGTGCCAGCAGCCCCGGGATTGACCTCAAAAACATTCAGTACTTC
>.|.|TRBV5-6|TRBJ1-2
CASSLEQDHYGYTF
TGTGCCAGCAGCTTGGAGCAGGATCACTATGGCTACACCTTC
>.|.|TRBV5-8|TRBJ1-4
CASSQGEEEKLFF
TGTGCCAGCAGCCAAGGGGAAGAGGAAAAACTGTTTTTT
>.|.|TRBV2|TRBJ1-1
CASSEAGQSGTEAFF
TGTGCCAGCAGTGAAGCCGGACAGTCGGGCACTGAAGCTTTCTTT
>.|TRBD2|TRBV6-1|TRBJ2-1
CASSELAGGPSSYNEQFF
TGTGCCAGCAGTGAACTAGCGGGAGGGCCAAGTTCCTACAATGAGCAGTTCTTC
>.|.|TRBV6-5|TRBJ2-1
CASIGTYEQFF
TGTGCCAGCATCGGGACATATGAGCAGTTCTTC
>.|.|TRBV2|TRBJ1-2
CASSRADYGYTF
TGTGCCAGCTCCAGGGCAGATTATGGCTACACCTTC
>.|.|TRBV19|TRBJ1-6
CASRGDRDYNSPLHF
TGTGCCAGTAGGGGCGACAGAGACTATAATTCACCCCTCCACTTT
>.|.|TRBV9|TRBJ2-7
CASSAGTYPYEQYF
TGTGCCAGCAGCGCGGGGACTTACCCCTACGAGCAGTACTTC
>.|TRBD2|TRBV7-7|TRBJ2-5
CASSYGTSGRQETQYF
TGTGCTAGCAGCTACGGGACTAGCGGGAGGCAAGAGACCCAGTACTTC
>.|.|TRBV9|TRBJ1-1
CASSATQVTEAFF
TGTGCCAGCAGCGCGACACAGGTGACAGAAGCTTTCTTT
>once|TRBD2|TRBV5-1|TRBJ2-2
CASSPSTLLAGGTGELFF
TGCGCCAGCAGCCCCTCCACTCTTCTAGCGGGAGGGACCGGGGAGCTGTTTTTT
>.|.|TRBV7-9|TRBJ1-1
CASSPSTDTEAFF
TGTGCCAGCAGCCCATCGACAGACACAGAAGCTTTCTTT
>.|.|TRBV21-1|TRBJ2-3
CASSTGGGSTDTQYF
TGTGCCAGCAGCACTGGGGGAGGGAGCACAGATACGCAGTATTTT
>.|TRBD2|TRBV11-2|TRBJ2-7
CASSSPVLAASYEQYF
TGTGCCAGCAGCTCCCCAGTACTAGCGGCTTCCTACGAGCAGTACTTC
>.|.|TRBV6-6|TRBJ2-7
CASSYSRESEQYF
TGTGCCAGCAGTTACTCTCGGGAATCCGAGCAGTACTTC